The present T cell receptor (beta chain) was sequenced within a study of blood T cell repertoires in COVID-19. In the source study's methods: Reference gene primers were amplified, and this amplification served to estimate nucleated cell counts. The method was immunoSEQ multiplex PCR; TCRdb's version includes in-frame clones alone and lacks a portion of them. That table is the source of V, J and clone size, and D and trimming were worked out from the DNA. The sample consists of 40,000 to 55,000 clones, roughly nine tenths of them appearing once. This clone has a single count. The sequence was obtained from a woman older than 75 with acute or convalescent COVID-19. Sequencing was done on a sample of peripheral blood.

In nucleotides, the CDR3 is TGTGCCAGCAGCTGGGGACAGGGCGAAGAGCAGTACTTC. Its protein is CASSWGQGEEQYF. The chain joins TRBV5-4 to TRBJ2-7; 9 bases are shared with TRBD1. V lost 3 bases and J lost 7; bases outside the gene matches: 5. The V gene's germline CDR1 is SGHNT and CDR2 YYREEE (reference sequence). The CDR3 covers 13 residues.